Below, one TCR beta chain is given with its context. Its antigen is not yet known. One base away there is no much larger clone; base qualities are not given. Sorted unstimulated T cells and proliferating T cells recovered from mixed lymphocyte reactions underwent TCRbeta CDR3 sequencing. Fresh whole blood from around eleven HLA-typed healthy donors served as the source for isolating PBMCs. The source of the sample is a study of siplizumab effects on memory and regulatory T cells (dated by TCRdb to the late 2010s). At the level of the whole study: The effect of the anti-CD2 antibody siplizumab on alloreactive T-cell subsets was examined in allogeneic mixed lymphocyte reactions constructed from human PBMCs.

V sheds 3 bases and J sheds 2 bases, leaving 13 bases between their ends. From its cysteine to its phenylalanine, the CDR3 spans 16 amino acids. Of the read, only the CDR3 DNA is kept; its 48 bases are in frame from base 1. Based on the germline V gene, the CDR1 and CDR2 sequences are MDHEN and SYDVKM. Library creation used the immunoSEQ multiplex PCR assay. Around 94,000 TCR templates per sample were assayed on the deep sequencing platform. Genomic DNA extracted from sorted T cells was used for TCRbeta CDR3 sequencing. The authors processed their data as follows. The R programming language was used for clonal analysis of the TCRbeta CDR3 data. Unstimulated samples were compared with post-reaction CFSE-low samples to define alloreactive CD4+ and CD8+ clones. Alloreactive CD4+ clones were assigned to regulatory or non-regulatory origin by matching sequences to sorted unstimulated Treg and non-Treg repertoires. TCRdb stores this immuneACCESS table with in-frame sequences only. Part of the clones is absent; in the studies checked, under half of the shortfall reflects unresolved V genes, and no reason is known for the rest. V and J calls and clone size are those listed in that table; D and trimming were worked out from the DNA. The sample has about 100,000 clones on record, about 94% of them singletons. The ten most abundant clones make up around 1.1% of the sample.

The study at large found these results: No functional confirmation was obtained for the suppressive function of proliferating Tregs from siplizumab cultures. In reactions with siplizumab, an average of roughly 70% of mappable alloreactive CD4+ clones were Treg-derived, compared with 25% to 30% in control reactions. About 80-96% of proliferating CD4+ or CD8+ clones could not be given a naive or memory phenotype. Because sequences below about 10^-5 frequency were poorly captured, only a minor fraction of alloreactive clones could be mapped to unstimulated subsets. Siplizumab significantly lowered the cumulative frequency of alloreactive sequences that could be traced to unstimulated CD4+ memory T cells. Unstimulated naive T cells appeared to be more diverse than memory T cells, and naive cells seemed to make a substantial contribution to the alloresponse.

The receptor comes from a human donor in good health. Sequencing input: CD4+ T cells sorted from blood. The V and J segments used are TRBV28 and TRBJ2-2; TRBD2 could be the D gene, as 5 bases match. The nucleotide sequence reads TGTGCCAGCAGTTTTAAGGTGGGAGTCAACACCGGGGAGCTGTTTTTT. This encodes CASSFKVGVNTGELFF.